Listed below are T cell receptor beta chains from one sample, sequenced in a study of blood T cells in healthy people across ages. TCRdb used MiXCR to reprocess the 5' RACE reads, holding one entry per CDR3 protein. The table includes around 1,800,000 distinct CDR3 sequences, 39% detected once. The sequenced material came from blood. The receptors come from a human donor in good health. CDR3s include the opening cysteine and the closing phenylalanine or tryptophan. The order of the fields is D gene, V gene, J gene, clone size, CDR3 protein, CDR3 DNA. D genes are given only for firm matches. The size of a clone is reported for some rows only, either as once, few or many, or as a class for expanded clones.

d_gene: NA
v_gene: TRBV20-1
j_gene: TRBJ2-1
abundance: many
CDR3aa: CSARGSGGTGGSYNEQFF
CDR3nt: TGCAGTGCTAGAGGCTCTGGCGGGACCGGGGGTTCCTACAATGAGCAGTTCTTC

d_gene: NA
v_gene: TRBV5-1
j_gene: TRBJ1-5
abundance: few
CDR3aa: CASSLGDSANQPQHF
CDR3nt: TGCGCCAGCAGCTTGGGGGATTCGGCAAATCAGCCCCAGCATTTT

d_gene: NA
v_gene: TRBV5-1
j_gene: TRBJ2-7
abundance: few
CDR3aa: CASSLGDGGSEQYF
CDR3nt: TGCGCCAGCAGCTTGGGAGATGGAGGGTCCGAGCAGTACTTC

d_gene: TRBD1
v_gene: TRBV27
j_gene: TRBJ2-1
abundance: once
CDR3aa: CASSFGQDLYNEQFF
CDR3nt: TGTGCCAGCAGTTTCGGACAGGATCTTTACAATGAGCAGTTCTTC

d_gene: NA
v_gene: TRBV27
j_gene: TRBJ1-2
abundance: NA
CDR3aa: CASLRAGRGYTF
CDR3nt: TGTGCCAGCCTCCGTGCCGGGCGCGGCTACACCTTC

d_gene: TRBD2
v_gene: TRBV7-9
j_gene: TRBJ2-3
abundance: NA
CDR3aa: CASSRTSQPTDTQYF
CDR3nt: TGTGCCAGCAGCCGGACTAGTCAACCCACAGATACGCAGTATTTT

d_gene: TRBD1
v_gene: TRBV12-3/TRBV12-4
j_gene: TRBJ2-7
abundance: NA
CDR3aa: CASSPRGQGHTYEQYF
CDR3nt: TGTGCCAGCAGTCCCCGAGGACAGGGTCATACGTACGAGCAGTACTTC

d_gene: NA
v_gene: TRBV20-1
j_gene: TRBJ2-1
abundance: NA
CDR3aa: CSARGAGAGVIEQFF
CDR3nt: TGCAGTGCTAGAGGGGCGGGGGCCGGAGTTATTGAGCAGTTCTTC

d_gene: NA
v_gene: TRBV29-1
j_gene: TRBJ1-5
abundance: NA
CDR3aa: CSVGTGMGGQPQHF
CDR3nt: TGCAGCGTTGGTACAGGGATGGGAGGGCAGCCCCAGCATTTT

d_gene: NA
v_gene: TRBV28
j_gene: TRBJ2-1
abundance: few
CDR3aa: CASSTLGENSYNEQFF
CDR3nt: TGTGCCAGCAGTACCCTCGGCGAGAACTCCTACAATGAGCAGTTCTTC

d_gene: TRBD1
v_gene: TRBV2
j_gene: TRBJ2-7
abundance: many
CDR3aa: CASSASTGGLSSDEQYF
CDR3nt: TGTGCCAGCAGCGCCTCGACAGGGGGTCTGTCTTCCGACGAGCAGTACTTC

d_gene: NA
v_gene: TRBV7-2
j_gene: TRBJ1-1
abundance: many
CDR3aa: CASPRRFGAFF
CDR3nt: TGTGCCAGCCCCCGGCGGTTCGGCGCTTTCTTT

d_gene: NA
v_gene: TRBV11-3
j_gene: TRBJ2-6
abundance: few
CDR3aa: CASSYRGVLTF
CDR3nt: TGTGCCAGCAGCTACCGGGGCGTCCTGACTTTC

d_gene: NA
v_gene: TRBV20-1
j_gene: TRBJ2-1
abundance: NA
CDR3aa: CSARPTSFPEQFF
CDR3nt: TGCAGTGCTAGACCCACTAGCTTCCCTGAGCAGTTCTTC

d_gene: TRBD1
v_gene: TRBV7-2
j_gene: TRBJ1-6
abundance: NA
CDR3aa: CASSPRDRTRSYNSPLHF
CDR3nt: TGTGCCAGCAGCCCCCGGGACAGAACCCGCTCCTATAATTCACCCCTCCACTTT

d_gene: TRBD1
v_gene: TRBV12-3/TRBV12-4
j_gene: TRBJ1-1
abundance: few
CDR3aa: CASSRDREFKEAFF
CDR3nt: TGTGCCAGCAGCCGGGACAGGGAGTTTAAGGAAGCTTTCTTT

d_gene: NA
v_gene: TRBV20-1
j_gene: TRBJ2-5
abundance: few
CDR3aa: CSAPTSSYQETLYF
CDR3nt: TGCAGTGCTCCCACAAGCTCCTACCAAGAGACCCTGTACTTC

d_gene: TRBD1
v_gene: TRBV4-1
j_gene: TRBJ1-2
abundance: NA
CDR3aa: CASSQALGQGVADTF
CDR3nt: TGCGCCAGCAGCCAAGCCCTCGGACAGGGAGTCGCAGACACCTTC

d_gene: TRBD1
v_gene: TRBV7-2
j_gene: TRBJ2-7
abundance: few
CDR3aa: CASSLAPSRGTGEQYF
CDR3nt: TGTGCCAGCAGCTTAGCTCCCTCCAGGGGGACGGGCGAGCAGTACTTC

d_gene: NA
v_gene: TRBV7-2
j_gene: TRBJ2-7
abundance: NA
CDR3aa: CASSPRLGASYEQYF
CDR3nt: TGTGCCAGCAGCCCTCGATTGGGGGCTTCCTACGAGCAGTACTTC

d_gene: NA
v_gene: TRBV29-1
j_gene: TRBJ1-2
abundance: NA
CDR3aa: CSVVSRVYGYTF
CDR3nt: TGCAGCGTTGTTAGCAGGGTTTATGGCTACACCTTC

d_gene: NA
v_gene: TRBV6-5
j_gene: TRBJ1-5
abundance: NA
CDR3aa: CASRPSGDRQPQHF
CDR3nt: TGTGCCAGCAGGCCCAGCGGAGACCGTCAGCCCCAGCATTTT

d_gene: NA
v_gene: TRBV6-1
j_gene: TRBJ1-1
abundance: NA
CDR3aa: CASKVERLNTEAFF
CDR3nt: TGTGCCAGCAAGGTCGAAAGATTGAACACTGAAGCTTTCTTT

d_gene: TRBD1
v_gene: TRBV5-1
j_gene: TRBJ2-7
abundance: few
CDR3aa: CASRRWGQGHRRGSYEQYF
CDR3nt: TGCGCCAGCAGGCGTTGGGGACAGGGGCATCGAAGGGGCTCCTACGAGCAGTACTTC

d_gene: TRBD2
v_gene: TRBV24-1
j_gene: TRBJ2-1
abundance: few
CDR3aa: CATSDPAGGEYNEQFF
CDR3nt: TGTGCCACCAGTGACCCCGCGGGGGGCGAGTACAATGAGCAGTTCTTC

d_gene: TRBD1
v_gene: TRBV5-1
j_gene: TRBJ1-1
abundance: NA
CDR3aa: CASNDRGMNTEAFF
CDR3nt: TGCGCCAGCAACGACAGGGGAATGAACACTGAAGCTTTCTTT

d_gene: TRBD2
v_gene: TRBV7-2
j_gene: TRBJ2-7
abundance: few
CDR3aa: CASSHGWGGENEQYF
CDR3nt: TGTGCCAGCAGCCATGGGTGGGGGGGTGAGAACGAGCAGTACTTC

d_gene: NA
v_gene: TRBV24-1
j_gene: TRBJ2-1
abundance: NA
CDR3aa: CAASDWGHTLDNEQFF
CDR3nt: TGTGCCGCCAGTGACTGGGGACACACGCTAGACAATGAGCAGTTCTTC

d_gene: NA
v_gene: TRBV28
j_gene: TRBJ2-1
abundance: NA
CDR3aa: CASSFPSGEHEQFF
CDR3nt: TGTGCCAGCAGTTTTCCGTCGGGGGAGCATGAGCAGTTCTTC

d_gene: TRBD1
v_gene: TRBV14
j_gene: TRBJ2-1
abundance: once
CDR3aa: CASSLTTGDEQFF
CDR3nt: TGTGCCAGCAGCCTAACCACAGGGGATGAGCAGTTCTTC

d_gene: NA
v_gene: TRBV20-1
j_gene: TRBJ1-4
abundance: NA
CDR3aa: CSTSLYATNEKLFF
CDR3nt: TGCAGTACTAGCCTATATGCAACTAATGAAAAACTGTTTTTT

d_gene: NA
v_gene: TRBV27
j_gene: TRBJ2-5
abundance: NA
CDR3aa: CASGEIEQYF
CDR3nt: TGTGCCAGCGGCGAGATTGAGCAGTACTTC

d_gene: TRBD2
v_gene: TRBV5-1
j_gene: TRBJ2-5
abundance: few
CDR3aa: CASSRVPGLPQETQYF
CDR3nt: TGCGCCAGCAGCCGGGTTCCGGGACTACCCCAAGAGACCCAGTACTTC

d_gene: TRBD1
v_gene: TRBV2
j_gene: TRBJ2-5
abundance: NA
CDR3aa: CASSEGWTGEWEQYF
CDR3nt: TGTGCCAGCAGTGAAGGTTGGACAGGGGAGTGGGAGCAGTACTTC

d_gene: NA
v_gene: TRBV4-1
j_gene: TRBJ2-7
abundance: once
CDR3aa: CASSQDKGGLSYEQYF
CDR3nt: TGCGCCAGCAGCCAAGACAAGGGCGGCCTCTCCTACGAGCAGTACTTC

d_gene: TRBD1
v_gene: TRBV4-2
j_gene: TRBJ1-1
abundance: few
CDR3aa: CASSQYRGSTEAFF
CDR3nt: TGTGCCAGCAGCCAATACAGGGGAAGCACTGAAGCTTTCTTT

d_gene: NA
v_gene: TRBV28
j_gene: TRBJ2-5
abundance: many
CDR3aa: CASSLAGAGGETQYF
CDR3nt: TGTGCCAGCAGTCTAGCAGGGGCCGGCGGGGAGACCCAGTACTTC

d_gene: NA
v_gene: TRBV12-3/TRBV12-4
j_gene: TRBJ1-1
abundance: NA
CDR3aa: CASRSVQGAFF
CDR3nt: TGTGCCAGCAGGTCCGTCCAGGGAGCTTTCTTT

d_gene: TRBD2
v_gene: TRBV29-1
j_gene: TRBJ2-7
abundance: few
CDR3aa: CSVASGGAYEQYF
CDR3nt: TGCAGCGTTGCCAGCGGGGGGGCCTACGAGCAGTACTTC

d_gene: NA
v_gene: TRBV7-7
j_gene: TRBJ2-3
abundance: few
CDR3aa: CASTSCEGCTDTQYF
CDR3nt: TGTGCCAGCACCTCATGTGAGGGCTGCACAGATACGCAGTATTTT